This entry lists 20 T cell receptor beta chains sequenced from one sample in a study of regulatory T cells in long-lasting Graves disease. As for time point: newly diagnosed GD, antithyroid drugs for less than 3 months. The TCR library was made from RNA extracted from PBMCs. For TCR beta, libraries came from iRepertoire HTBI primers and Arm-PCR of CDR3 regions. TCRdb fed the multiplex PCR reads into MiXCR, producing one record per CDR3 protein. The data show 450,000 to 650,000 distinct CDR3 sequences, with 15% to 20% seen just once and 25% held by the top ten. The same specimen was also included in a second study, on T cells in Graves' hyperthyroidism and ophthalmopathy.

Sequencing was performed on peripheral blood mononuclear cells (PBMCs), taken at new diagnosis, from a patient treated with antithyroid drugs. The receptors were gathered from a middle-aged woman with Graves disease.

This clonotype was seen ten or more times. The V gene is TRBV28, the J gene TRBJ2-3; the D is unclear. The V and J ends lost 4 bases and 1 base respectively, with 12 bases between them. CDR3 size: 15 residues. Germline V gives CDR1 MDHEN, CDR2 SYDVKM. The CDR3 sequence: CASSSPPAGTDTQYF. The CDR3 nucleotides are TGTGCCAGCAGTTCCCCCCCGGCGGGCACAGATACGCAGTATTTT.

This clonotype was seen many times. The rearrangement joins TRBV5-1 to TRBJ2-1; no clear D. The germline CDR1 and CDR2 sequences are SGHRS and YFSETQ. V was shortened by 6 bases and J by 6 bases, with 7 bases between the two germline ends. CDR3 size: 11 residues. CDR3 sequence reads: CASKRLNEQFF. Written as DNA, the CDR3 is TGCGCCAGCAAAAGGCTCAATGAGCAGTTCTTC.

This clonotype was detected only once. The V and J genes are TRBV19 and TRBJ1-5; D is perhaps TRBD1 (5 bases). Looked up from germline, CDR1 is LNHDA and CDR2 is SQIVND (reference sequence). Trimming took off 8 bases at V and 6 bases at J, with 20 bases between the two ends. The CDR3 spans 15 residues. Here the CDR3 reads CASASGGGVSQPQHF. In nucleotides, the CDR3 is TGTGCCAGTGCTAGCGGTGGGGGGGTTAGTCAGCCCCAGCATTTT.

Concerning this clonotype itself: With a far larger clone one base away, a read error is the likely cause. The chain carries TRBV2 and TRBJ1-1, with D possibly matching TRBD1 (6 bases). Germline CDR1 and CDR2: SNHLY and FYNNEI. The CDR3 is 16 residues long. The CDR3 loop is CASSYPKGGIGTEASF. Written as DNA, the CDR3 is TGTGCCAGCAGTTACCCCAAGGGGGGCATAGGCACTGAAGCTTCCTTT.

This clonotype was found many times. This chain links TRBV12-3 or TRBV12-4 with TRBJ2-7; D is uncertain. There are 12 residues in the CDR3. V was pared by 4 bases and J by 7 bases, with 11 bases between. The CDR3 spells CASSSGLGEQYF. The CDR3 coding sequence is TGTGCCAGCAGTTCCGGGTTGGGAGAGCAGTACTTC.

The table lists this clonotype with many counts. V gene TRBV2 combines with J gene TRBJ1-1; D gene unclear. The V end lost 4 bases, the J end lost 1 base, and 7 bases lay between the germline ends. The CDR3 loop spans 13 amino acids. The germline gives CDR1 SNHLY, CDR2 FYNNEI. The DNA for the CDR3 is TGTGCCAGCAGTGTCTACAGGAACACTGAAGCTTTCTTT. Protein: CASSVYRNTEAFF.

On this clonotype itself: It is likely a read error: a sequence one base away is far more abundant. The chain joins TRBV5-1 to TRBJ2-3; D perhaps matches TRBD1 (5 bases). The J call may be in error: the DNA end matches TRBJ2-7 better. Per the germline V gene, CDR1 is SGHRS and CDR2 is YFSETQ. CDR3 length: 17 amino acids. The DNA of the CDR3 is TGCGCCAGCAGCTCTCAAACTCGACAGTGGGCCTACAATGAGCAGTACTTC. Amino acid sequence: CASSSQTRQWAYNEQYF.

This clonotype was counted ten times or more. This chain uses TRBV5-1 with TRBJ1-4, with TRBD1 as a possible D gene (6 bases). This CDR3 comprises 14 residues. V gave up 1 base and J gave up 2 bases, with 6 bases separating them. Germline V lookup: CDR1 SGHRS, CDR2 YFSETQ. This CDR3 is CASSLTGTNEKLFF. CDR3 in DNA: TGCGCCAGCAGCTTGACAGGGACTAATGAAAAACTGTTTTTT.

This clonotype was seen only a few times. DNA for the CDR3: TGTGCCAGCAGCTTAGTACTTAACTATGGCTACACCTTC. It is translated as CASSLVLNYGYTF. The V gene is TRBV7-9, the J gene TRBJ1-2, with D hard to call. Per the germline V gene, CDR1 is SEHNR and CDR2 is FQNEAQ (reference sequence). V was pared by 1 base and J by 1 base, with 4 bases between. This CDR3 has 13 amino acids.

The gene calls are TRBV30 and TRBJ1-5; D gene unclear. CDR1 is GTSNPN, CDR2 SVGIG, per germline (reference sequence). This CDR3 has 15 residues. V was cut by 5 bases and J by 2 bases, with 16 bases left in between. The CDR3 nucleotides are TGTGCCTGGGACAATGGGTTAATGGGCAATCAGCCCCAGCATTTT. This encodes CAWDNGLMGNQPQHF.

This clonotype has ten or more counts. The rearrangement joins TRBV10-3 to TRBJ1-1; no firm D call. Trimming took off 0 bases at V and 2 bases at J, with 7 bases between the two ends. Per the germline V gene, CDR1 is ENHRY and CDR2 is SYGVKD. This CDR3 region has 14 residues. The CDR3 DNA reads as TGTGCCATCAGTGAGTCAGGAGGAAACACTGAAGCTTTCTTT. Translation: CAISESGGNTEAFF.

In this sample, this clonotype turned up many times. The chain uses TRBV3-1 and TRBJ1-2; 9 nucleotides align to TRBD1. The CDR3 is made up of 14 amino acids. Germline CDR1 is LGHDT and CDR2 is YNNKEL (reference sequence). The trim removed 7 bases at V and 7 bases at J, leaving 10 bases unmatched. The CDR3 bases are TGTGCCAGCAACCTACAGGGGGCTCCGGGTGGCTACACCTTC. Protein product: CASNLQGAPGGYTF.

In its sample, this clonotype was seen many times. J is TRBJ1-1 and V is TRBV5-6, with 8 bases identical to TRBD1. Looked up from germline, CDR1 is SGHDT and CDR2 is YYEEEE. The CDR3 is 14 amino acids. V was pared by 7 bases and J by 1 base, with 6 bases of the junction left unmatched. Here the CDR3 reads CASGRTGTNTEAFF. The DNA for the CDR3 is TGTGCCAGCGGACGGACAGGGACGAACACTGAAGCTTTCTTT.

Ten or more counts support this clonotype. The gene calls are TRBV14 and TRBJ2-2; D is undetermined. Deletions cut 1 base from V and 0 bases from J, with 12 bases between. The CDR3 is 17 amino acids. In germline, CDR1 is SGHDN, CDR2 FVKESK. CDR3: CASSQVETVANTGELFF. The DNA of the CDR3 is TGTGCCAGCAGCCAAGTGGAGACCGTCGCGAACACCGGGGAGCTGTTTTTT.

The table lists this clonotype with many counts. The chain couples TRBV10-3 to TRBJ1-2, with TRBD1 matching 9 bases. The germline gives CDR1 ENHRY, CDR2 SYGVKD. Germline trimming cut 6 bases from V and 2 bases from J; bases unmatched to any gene: 10. This CDR3 region has 16 residues. The CDR3 sequence is CAIRDGTGIFNYGYTF. DNA of the CDR3: TGTGCCATCAGGGATGGGACAGGGATATTCAACTATGGCTACACCTTC.

This chain links TRBV7-8 with TRBJ1-2; 12 bases match TRBD1. CDR3 length equals 16 residues. Germline V gene lookup returns CDR1 SGHVS and CDR2 FQNEAQ. J gave up 7 bases and V 2 bases, and 8 bases lay outside the gene matches. For the CDR3, the DNA is TGTGCCAGCAGCTTAAGGCCCCGGGACAGGGGGCTTGGCTACACCTTC. It codes for CASSLRPRDRGLGYTF.

This clonotype was picked up many times. This chain connects TRBV6-1 to TRBJ2-3; D is unresolved. CDR3 length: 17 residues. The V gene's germline CDR1 is MNHNS and CDR2 SASEGT. V was trimmed by 0 bases and J by 2 bases, leaving 15 bases between them. The CDR3 DNA follows: TGTGCCAGCAGTGAAGCGCGACTCGAGGACCCCACAGATACGCAGTATTTT. Translated: CASSEARLEDPTDTQYF.

This clonotype was observed many times. This chain uses TRBV2 with TRBJ2-3; 11 nucleotides align to TRBD2. Germline CDR1 and CDR2: SNHLY and FYNNEI. With V trimmed by 5 bases and J by 4 bases, 5 bases remained unmatched. This CDR3 has 15 amino acids. DNA for the CDR3: TGTGCCAGCAGTCTTCTAGCGGGGGGAGCAGATACGCAGTATTTT. Translated: CASSLLAGGADTQYF. The full variable domain, rest sourced from reference TRBV2 and TRBJ2-3, is EPEVTQTPSHQVTQMGQEVILRCVPISNHLYFYWYRQILGQKVEFLVSFYNNEISEKSEIFDDQFSVERPDGSNFTLKIRSTKLEDSAMYFCASSLLAGGADTQYFGPGTRLTVL.

The genes are TRBV2 and TRBJ1-3, with D possibly TRBD1 on 6 matching bases. From germline, CDR1 is SNHLY and CDR2 FYNNEI. CDR3 size: 16 residues. V was clipped by 7 bases and J by 0 bases, with 16 bases between them. The CDR3 DNA reads TGTGCCAGCATCCCCCTCGGGGGGCTCTCTGGAAACACCATATATTTT. Amino acid sequence: CASIPLGGLSGNTIYF.

This clonotype was seen at least ten times. The chain has TRBV11-2 and TRBJ1-1; D is perhaps TRBD1 (5 bases). V lost 5 bases and J lost 7, with 23 bases in between. The germline V gene encodes CDR1 SGHAT and CDR2 FQNNGV. The CDR3 is 16 residues long. The CDR3 loop reads CASSLRSEGRLHEAFF. CDR3 nucleotides: TGTGCCAGCAGCCTAAGGAGTGAGGGACGACTGCATGAAGCTTTCTTT.